One and the same sample provided the 17 T cell receptor beta chains below, sequenced in a study of blood T cells in healthy people across ages. The second PCR ran roughly 7 to 12 cycles with a sample-barcoded 5' primer and J-beta primers. Via MiXCR, TCRdb re-called the 5' RACE reads, giving one row per CDR3 protein. The data show under 1,100,000 distinct CDR3 sequences, approximately 26% seen once. This sample also appeared in a second study, on T cells of mothers and their children.

Sequencing was performed on blood. These receptors originate from a girl aged 2 to 10 in good health.

The rearrangement joins TRBV4-1 to TRBJ2-5, with 7 bases matching TRBD2. Losses at the gene ends were 1 base for V and 5 bases for J; bases not matched to a gene: 13. CDR1 and CDR2 (germline): MGHRA, YSYEKL. The CDR3 runs 17 residues. The CDR3 coding sequence is TGCGCCAGCAGCCAAGTGATTAGAGGGAGGGATCGGGAGACCCAGTACTTC. Translating it yields CASSQVIRGRDRETQYF.

The chain couples TRBV12-5 to TRBJ2-1, with TRBD1 identical over 7 bases. There are 16 residues in the CDR3. Germline values: CDR1 LGHNT, CDR2 FRNRAP. V lost 1 base to trimming and J lost 3 bases; unmatched junction nucleotides: 6. CDR3 region: CASGLGGQRVYNEQFF. DNA of the CDR3: TGTGCTAGTGGTTTGGGGGGACAGAGGGTCTACAATGAGCAGTTCTTC.

This clonotype was seen ten or more times. The V call is TRBV7-9, the J call TRBJ2-5, with D unresolved. This CDR3 region has 13 residues. Trimming stripped 3 bases from V and 2 bases from J, with 7 bases between. Germline loops: CDR1 SEHNR, CDR2 FQNEAQ (reference sequence). The CDR3 protein is CASSLVEQETQYF. The CDR3, as DNA: TGTGCCAGCAGCTTGGTAGAACAAGAGACCCAGTACTTC.

This clonotype came up a few times. Since a much larger clone is just one base distant, this may be a read error. V usage is TRBV28 and J usage is TRBJ2-1; D is undetermined. Germline V gives CDR1 MDHEN, CDR2 SYDVKM. The CDR3 contains 11 residues. Trimming took 6 bases from V and 7 from J, leaving 7 bases between them. The CDR3 reads CASSPENEQFF. Written as DNA, the CDR3 is TGTGCCAGCAGCCCAGAGAATGAGCAGTTCTTC.

This clonotype occurred a few times. The V and J genes are TRBV12-5 and TRBJ2-1; 9 positions agree with TRBD2. The CDR3 covers 16 residues. J lost 5 bases, V lost 4 bases, and 9 bases had no gene match. Germline V gene lookup returns CDR1 LGHNT and CDR2 FRNRAP. The CDR3 region has the DNA TGTGCTAGTGGTTATTCAAGTAGCGGGAGAGACAATGAGCAGTTCTTC. Translated: CASGYSSSGRDNEQFF.

This clonotype was detected once. This chain connects TRBV4-3 to TRBJ2-3; 10 nucleotides align to TRBD2. The V and J ends lost 4 bases and 0 bases, in that order; junction bases with no gene match: 13. Per germline, CDR1 LGHNA and CDR2 YSLEER. The CDR3 is 19 amino acids. CDR3 sequence reads: CASSPGSIPGLASTDTQYF. The CDR3 nucleotides are TGCGCCAGCAGCCCCGGGTCTATTCCGGGACTAGCGAGCACAGATACGCAGTATTTT.

This clonotype was counted a few times. The chain carries TRBV10-3 and TRBJ1-5, with TRBD1 identical over 9 bases. V was clipped by 10 bases and J by 11 bases; unmatched bases: 3. The V gene's germline CDR1 is ENHRY and CDR2 SYGVKD. This CDR3 comprises 10 residues. The CDR3 nucleotides are TGTGCCACCGGGGACAGGGCCCAGCATTTT. Its translation is CATGDRAQHF.

This clonotype was seen only a few times. The chain carries TRBV11-2 and TRBJ2-1; no firm D call. With 3 bases removed from V and 7 bases from J, the gap between germline ends came to 7 bases. Germline assignment: CDR1 SGHAT and CDR2 FQNNGV. This CDR3 has 12 amino acids. The CDR3 spells CASSFGPNEQFF. DNA of the CDR3: TGTGCCAGCAGCTTTGGTCCGAATGAGCAGTTCTTC.

The chain couples TRBV12-3 or TRBV12-4 to TRBJ2-1, with D tentatively TRBD2 (6 bases). Trimming removed 5 bases at V and 5 bases at J, with 16 bases between. The CDR3 has 15 residues. CDR3 nucleotide sequence: TGTGCCAGCAGTCTGAGCGGGTCCGGAGACAATGAGCAGTTCTTC. It specifies CASSLSGSGDNEQFF.

This clonotype was detected only a few times. This chain links TRBV7-2 with TRBJ2-7; 7 bases map to TRBD2. This CDR3 region has 16 residues. Germline values: CDR1 SGHTA, CDR2 FQGNSA. After removal of 0 bases from V and 2 bases from J, the junction contained 7 bases not matched to a gene. CDR3: CASSLAASGGTYEQYF. CDR3 sequence (DNA): TGTGCCAGCAGCTTAGCGGCTAGCGGAGGGACCTACGAGCAGTACTTC.

The chain employs TRBV27 and TRBJ2-3; perhaps TRBD1 as D (6 bases). The CDR3 consists of 13 residues. V was pared by 5 bases and J by 7 bases, with 13 bases between. The germline gives CDR1 MNHEY, CDR2 SMNVEV (reference sequence). CDR3 sequence (DNA): TGTGCCAGCAGTACCCGACAGGAAAATACGCAGTATTTT. Its protein product is CASSTRQENTQYF.

V usage is TRBV10-3 and J usage is TRBJ2-3; tentatively, D is TRBD2 (5 bases). Germline assignment: CDR1 ENHRY and CDR2 SYGVKD. This CDR3 is built from 12 residues. The V end lost 8 bases, the J end lost 7 bases, and 13 bases lay between the germline ends. The CDR3 nucleotides read TGTGCCATCGCAGGAGGTGCAAATACGCAGTATTTT. Residues: CAIAGGANTQYF.

There are a few counts of this clonotype. V is TRBV27 and J is TRBJ2-7; 8 bases align to TRBD2. V gave up 7 bases and J gave up 1 base; unmatched junction bases: 15. CDR3 length equals 17 residues. Germline V gene data show CDR1 as MNHEY and CDR2 as SMNVEV (reference sequence). The CDR3 spells CASIVGGRTPRSYEQYF. CDR3 nucleotide sequence: TGTGCCAGCATAGTAGGCGGGAGGACTCCCAGATCCTACGAGCAGTACTTC.

This clonotype was recorded a few times. One junction end does not reproduce the germline sequence, and a read error may be involved. The rearrangement links TRBV5-1 to TRBJ1-4; 8 bases map to TRBD1. The CDR3 sequence is 14 residues long. Germline loops: CDR1 SGHRS, CDR2 YFSETQ. The CDR3 region has the DNA TGTGCCAGCAGTTTCGACAGGGGTAATGAAAAACTGTTTTTT. Protein sequence: CASSFDRGNEKLFF.

This clonotype came up once. The V gene is TRBV4-1, the J gene TRBJ2-5; D could derive from TRBD1 or TRBD2 (5 bases each). The assigned J gene may be wrong: the sequence end matches TRBJ2-1 better. Germline V lookup: CDR1 MGHRA, CDR2 YSYEKL. The CDR3 has 15 residues. CDR3 bases: TGCGCCAGCAGCGCAACCGGGACGGGCGGGAATGAGCAGTTCTTC. It is translated as CASSATGTGGNEQFF.

This chain links TRBV9 with TRBJ2-7; 9 nucleotides match TRBD1. The germline gives CDR1 SGDLS, CDR2 YYNGEE. After removal of 4 bases from V and 2 bases from J, the junction contained 10 bases not matched to a gene. This CDR3 has 16 amino acids. In DNA form, the CDR3 reads TGTGCCAGCAGCCCCCGAGAAACAGGGGGCCCCTACGAGCAGTACTTC. Its translation: CASSPRETGGPYEQYF. Together with reference TRBV9 and TRBJ2-7, the CDR3 gives the full variable domain: DSGVTQTPKHLITATGQRVTLRCSPRSGDLSVYWYQQSLDQGLQFLIQYYNGEERAKGNILERFSAQQFPDLHSELNLSSLELGDSALYFCASSPRETGGPYEQYFGPGTRLTVT.

This clonotype was observed a few times. The rearrangement uses TRBV7-6 and TRBJ2-5; 7 bases map to TRBD2. This CDR3 is 16 amino acids long. Germline CDR1 reads SGHVS; CDR2 reads FNYEAQ. Germline trimming cut 5 bases from V and 4 bases from J; bases unmatched to any gene: 13. The CDR3 nucleotides read TGTGCCAGCAGCCCCAGCCCGGCTAGCGGTCCAGAGACCCAGTACTTC. Its translation: CASSPSPASGPETQYF. Filled out from reference TRBV7-6 and TRBJ2-5, the complete variable domain reads GAGVSQSPRYKVTKRGQDVALRCDPISGHVSLYWYRQALGQGPEFLTYFNYEAQQDKSGLPNDRFSAERPEGSISTLTIQRTEQRDSAMYRCASSPSPASGPETQYFGPGTRLLVL.